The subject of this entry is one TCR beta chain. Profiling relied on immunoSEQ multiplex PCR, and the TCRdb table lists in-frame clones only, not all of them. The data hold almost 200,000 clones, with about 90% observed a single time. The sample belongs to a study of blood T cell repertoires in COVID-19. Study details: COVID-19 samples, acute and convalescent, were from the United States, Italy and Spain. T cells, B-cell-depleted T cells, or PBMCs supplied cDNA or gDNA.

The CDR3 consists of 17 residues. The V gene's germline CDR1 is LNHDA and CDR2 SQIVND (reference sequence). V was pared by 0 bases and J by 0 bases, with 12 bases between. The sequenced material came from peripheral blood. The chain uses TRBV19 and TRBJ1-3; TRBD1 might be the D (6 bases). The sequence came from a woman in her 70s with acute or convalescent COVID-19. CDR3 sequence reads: CASSIDRGGLSGNTIYF. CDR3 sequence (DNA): TGTGCCAGTAGTATAGATCGCGGGGGCCTCTCTGGAAACACCATATATTTT. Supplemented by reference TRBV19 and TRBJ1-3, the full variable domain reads DGGITQSPKYLFRKEGQNVTLSCEQNLNHDAMYWYRQDPGQGLRLIYYSQIVNDFQKGDIAEGYSVSREKKESFPLTVTSAQKNPTAFYLCASSIDRGGLSGNTIYFGEGSWLTVV.